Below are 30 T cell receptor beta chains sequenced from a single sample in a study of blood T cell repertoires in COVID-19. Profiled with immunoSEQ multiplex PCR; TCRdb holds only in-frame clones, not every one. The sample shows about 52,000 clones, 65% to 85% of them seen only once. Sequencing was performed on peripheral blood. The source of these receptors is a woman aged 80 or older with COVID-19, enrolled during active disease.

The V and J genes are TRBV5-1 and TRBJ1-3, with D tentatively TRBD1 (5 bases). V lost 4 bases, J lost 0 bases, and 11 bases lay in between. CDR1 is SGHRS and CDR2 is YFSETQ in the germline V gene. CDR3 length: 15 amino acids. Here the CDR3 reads CASSPGQLSGNTIYF. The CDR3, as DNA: TGCGCCAGCAGCCCTGGACAACTCTCTGGAAACACCATATATTTT.

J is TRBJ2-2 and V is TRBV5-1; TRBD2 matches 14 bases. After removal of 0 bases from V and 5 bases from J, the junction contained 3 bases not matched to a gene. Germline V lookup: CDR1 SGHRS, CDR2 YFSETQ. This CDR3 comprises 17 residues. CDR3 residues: CASSLGGLAGVTGELFF. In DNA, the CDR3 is TGCGCCAGCAGCTTGGGGGGACTAGCGGGAGTTACCGGGGAGCTGTTTTTT.

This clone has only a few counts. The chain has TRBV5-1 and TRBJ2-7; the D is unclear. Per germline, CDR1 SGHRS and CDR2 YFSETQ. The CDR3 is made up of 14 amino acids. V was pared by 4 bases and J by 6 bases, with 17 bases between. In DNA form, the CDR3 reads TGCGCCAGCAGCCCTACTACGTGGTCGGTCGAGCAGTACTTC. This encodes CASSPTTWSVEQYF.

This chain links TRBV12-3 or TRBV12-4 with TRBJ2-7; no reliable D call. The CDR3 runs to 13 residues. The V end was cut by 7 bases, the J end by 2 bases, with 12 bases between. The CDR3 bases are TGTGCCAGCACCGCAGACATAACCTACGAGCAGTACTTC. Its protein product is CASTADITYEQYF.

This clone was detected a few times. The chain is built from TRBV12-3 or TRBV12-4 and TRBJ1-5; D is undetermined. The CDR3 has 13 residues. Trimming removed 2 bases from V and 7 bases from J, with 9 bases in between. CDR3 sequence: CASSLRGGQPQHF. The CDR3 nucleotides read TGTGCCAGCAGTTTAAGAGGCGGGCAGCCCCAGCATTTT.

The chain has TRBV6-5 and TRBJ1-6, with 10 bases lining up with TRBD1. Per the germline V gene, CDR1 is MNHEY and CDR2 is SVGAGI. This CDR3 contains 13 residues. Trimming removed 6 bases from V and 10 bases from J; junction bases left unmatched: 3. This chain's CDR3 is CASSRDRGSPLHF. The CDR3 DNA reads TGTGCCAGCAGCCGGGACAGGGGCTCACCCCTCCACTTT.

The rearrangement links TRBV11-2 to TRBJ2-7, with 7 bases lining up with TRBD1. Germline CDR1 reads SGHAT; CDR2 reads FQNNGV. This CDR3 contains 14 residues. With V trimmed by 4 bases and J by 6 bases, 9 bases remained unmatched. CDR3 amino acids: CASSSGTAVGEQYF. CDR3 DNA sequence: TGTGCCAGCAGCTCCGGGACAGCCGTCGGCGAGCAGTACTTC.

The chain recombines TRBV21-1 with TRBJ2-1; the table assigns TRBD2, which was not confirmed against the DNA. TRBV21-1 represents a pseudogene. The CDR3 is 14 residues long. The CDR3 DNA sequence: TGTGCCAGCAGCCCCAGCGGGATTAACAATGAGCAGTTCTTC. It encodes CASSPSGINNEQFF.

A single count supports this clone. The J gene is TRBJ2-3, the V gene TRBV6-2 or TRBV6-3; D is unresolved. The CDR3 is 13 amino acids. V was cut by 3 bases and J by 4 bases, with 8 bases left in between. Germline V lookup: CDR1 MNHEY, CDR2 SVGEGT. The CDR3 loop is CASSYVAPDTQYF. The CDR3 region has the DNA TGTGCCAGCAGTTATGTAGCCCCAGATACGCAGTATTTT.

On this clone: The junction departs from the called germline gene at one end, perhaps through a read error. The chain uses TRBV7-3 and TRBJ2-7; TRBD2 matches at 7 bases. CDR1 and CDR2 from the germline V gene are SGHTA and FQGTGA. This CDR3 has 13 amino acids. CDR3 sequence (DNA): TGTGCCAGCAGCCAGAAAACCTCTAGCGGCCTGCACTTC. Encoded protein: CASSQKTSSGLHF.

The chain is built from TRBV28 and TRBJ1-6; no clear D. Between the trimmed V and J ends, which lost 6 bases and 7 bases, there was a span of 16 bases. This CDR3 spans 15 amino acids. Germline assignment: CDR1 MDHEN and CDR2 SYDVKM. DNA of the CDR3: TGTGCCAGCAGGGGAGCGGGCCTTGGGAATTCACCCCTCCACTTT. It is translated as CASRGAGLGNSPLHF.

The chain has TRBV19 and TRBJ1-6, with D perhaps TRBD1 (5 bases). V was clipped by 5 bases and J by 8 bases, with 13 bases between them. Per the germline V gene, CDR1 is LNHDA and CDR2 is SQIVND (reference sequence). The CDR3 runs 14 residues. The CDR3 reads CASSGGAGYSPLHF. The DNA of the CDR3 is TGTGCCAGTAGTGGTGGGGCAGGTTATTCACCCCTCCACTTT. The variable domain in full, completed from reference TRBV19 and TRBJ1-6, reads DGGITQSPKYLFRKEGQNVTLSCEQNLNHDAMYWYRQDPGQGLRLIYYSQIVNDFQKGDIAEGYSVSREKKESFPLTVTSAQKNPTAFYLCASSGGAGYSPLHFGNGTRLTVT.

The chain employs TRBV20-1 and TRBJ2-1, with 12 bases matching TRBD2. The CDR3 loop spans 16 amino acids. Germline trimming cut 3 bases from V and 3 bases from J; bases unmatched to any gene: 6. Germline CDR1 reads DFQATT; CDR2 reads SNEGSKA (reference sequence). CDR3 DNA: TGCAGTGCTAGTATGGCTAGCGGGAGGGTCTACAATGAGCAGTTCTTC. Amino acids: CSASMASGRVYNEQFF.

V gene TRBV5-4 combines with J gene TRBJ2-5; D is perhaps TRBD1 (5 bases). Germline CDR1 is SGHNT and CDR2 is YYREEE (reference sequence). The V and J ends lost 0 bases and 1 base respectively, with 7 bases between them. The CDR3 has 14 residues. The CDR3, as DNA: TGTGCCAGCAGCTTGGGGACAATCCAAGAGACCCAGTACTTC. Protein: CASSLGTIQETQYF.

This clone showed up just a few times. The CDR3 here is CASSVTGGESTDTQYF. In DNA form, the CDR3 reads TGTGCCAGCAGCGTCACGGGAGGGGAGTCGACAGATACGCAGTATTTT. The chain uses TRBV7-9 and TRBJ2-3; 8 bases line up with TRBD2. V lost 5 bases, J lost 3 bases, and 10 bases stayed unmatched. The CDR3 is 16 residues long. CDR1 is SEHNR and CDR2 is FQNEAQ in the germline V gene (reference sequence).

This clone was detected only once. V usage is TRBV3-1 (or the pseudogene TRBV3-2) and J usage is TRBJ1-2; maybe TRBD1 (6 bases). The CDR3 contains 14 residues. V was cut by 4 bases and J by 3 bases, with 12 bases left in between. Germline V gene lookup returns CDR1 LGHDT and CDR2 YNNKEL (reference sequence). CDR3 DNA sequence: TGTGCCAGCAGCCGCACACAGGGCTACTATGGCTACACCTTC. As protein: CASSRTQGYYGYTF.

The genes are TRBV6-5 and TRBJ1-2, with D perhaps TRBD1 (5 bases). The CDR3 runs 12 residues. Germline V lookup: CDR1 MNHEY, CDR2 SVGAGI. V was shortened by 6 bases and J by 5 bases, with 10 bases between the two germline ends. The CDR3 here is CASSRQGYGYTF. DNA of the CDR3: TGTGCCAGCAGCCGTCAGGGTTATGGCTACACCTTC.

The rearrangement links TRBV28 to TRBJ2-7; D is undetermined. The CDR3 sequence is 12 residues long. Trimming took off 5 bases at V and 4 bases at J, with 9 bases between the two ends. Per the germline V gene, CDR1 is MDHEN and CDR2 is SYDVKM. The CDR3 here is CASSHQDYEQYF. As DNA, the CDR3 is TGTGCCAGCAGTCACCAGGATTACGAGCAGTACTTC.

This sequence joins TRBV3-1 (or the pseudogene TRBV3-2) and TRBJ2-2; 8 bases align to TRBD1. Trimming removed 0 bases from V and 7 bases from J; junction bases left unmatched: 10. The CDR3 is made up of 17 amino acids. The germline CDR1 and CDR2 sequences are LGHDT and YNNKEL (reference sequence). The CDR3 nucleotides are TGTGCCAGCAGCCAAGATTTGGACAGGGAGGTGCACGGGGAGCTGTTTTTT. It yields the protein CASSQDLDREVHGELFF.

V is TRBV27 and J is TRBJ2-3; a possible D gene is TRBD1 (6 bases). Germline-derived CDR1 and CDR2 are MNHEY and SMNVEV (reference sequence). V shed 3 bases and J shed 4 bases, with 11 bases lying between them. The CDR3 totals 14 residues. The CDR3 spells CASSFEGVADTQYF. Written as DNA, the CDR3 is TGTGCCAGCAGTTTCGAGGGGGTAGCAGATACGCAGTATTTT.

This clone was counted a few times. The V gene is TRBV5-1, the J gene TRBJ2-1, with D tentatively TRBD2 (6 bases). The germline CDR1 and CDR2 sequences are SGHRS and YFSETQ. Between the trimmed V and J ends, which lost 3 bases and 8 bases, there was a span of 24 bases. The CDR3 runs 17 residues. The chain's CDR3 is CASSSRPSGGGSDEQFF. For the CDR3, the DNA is TGCGCCAGCAGCTCAAGACCCAGTGGGGGAGGAAGCGATGAGCAGTTCTTC.

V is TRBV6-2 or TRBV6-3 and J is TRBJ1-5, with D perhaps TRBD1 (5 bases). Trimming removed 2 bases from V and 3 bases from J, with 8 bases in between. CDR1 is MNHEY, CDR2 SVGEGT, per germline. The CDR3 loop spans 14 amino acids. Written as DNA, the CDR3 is TGTGCCAGCAGTTACGACAGTCTCAATCAGCCCCAGCATTTT. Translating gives CASSYDSLNQPQHF.

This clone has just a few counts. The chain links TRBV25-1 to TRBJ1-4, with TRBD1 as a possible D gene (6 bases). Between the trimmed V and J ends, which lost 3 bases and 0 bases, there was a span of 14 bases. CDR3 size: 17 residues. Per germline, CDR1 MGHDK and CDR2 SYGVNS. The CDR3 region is CASSDRGQGTTNEKLFF. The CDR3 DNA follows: TGTGCCAGCAGTGATCGAGGGCAGGGGACAACTAATGAAAAACTGTTTTTT.

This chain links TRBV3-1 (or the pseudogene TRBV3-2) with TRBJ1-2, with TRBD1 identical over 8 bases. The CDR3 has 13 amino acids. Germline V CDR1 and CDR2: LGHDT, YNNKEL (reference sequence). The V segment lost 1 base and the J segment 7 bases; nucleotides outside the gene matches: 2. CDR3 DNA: TGTGCCAGCAGCCAAGGTGGGACAGGTGGCTACACCTTC. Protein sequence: CASSQGGTGGYTF.

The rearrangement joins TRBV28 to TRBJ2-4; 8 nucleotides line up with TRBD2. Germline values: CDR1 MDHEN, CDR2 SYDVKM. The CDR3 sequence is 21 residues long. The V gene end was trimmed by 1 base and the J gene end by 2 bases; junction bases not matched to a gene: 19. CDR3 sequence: CASSLSSRSKREYLTKNIQYF. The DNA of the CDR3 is TGTGCCAGCAGTTTATCCTCTCGTTCTAAGCGGGAGTATTTAACCAAAAACATTCAGTACTTC.

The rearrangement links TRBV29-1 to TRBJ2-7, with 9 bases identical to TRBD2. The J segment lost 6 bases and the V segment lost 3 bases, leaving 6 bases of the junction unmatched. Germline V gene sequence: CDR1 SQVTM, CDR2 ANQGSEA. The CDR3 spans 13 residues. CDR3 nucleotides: TGCAGCGTTGATGCCGCGGGAGGGGGCGAGCAGTACTTC. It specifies CSVDAAGGGEQYF.

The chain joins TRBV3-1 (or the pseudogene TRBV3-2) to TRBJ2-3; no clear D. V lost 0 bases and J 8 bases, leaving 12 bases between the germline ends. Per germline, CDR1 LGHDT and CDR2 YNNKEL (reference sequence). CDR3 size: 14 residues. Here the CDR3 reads CASSQDQAVSTQYF. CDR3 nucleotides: TGTGCCAGCAGCCAAGATCAGGCAGTTAGTACGCAGTATTTT.

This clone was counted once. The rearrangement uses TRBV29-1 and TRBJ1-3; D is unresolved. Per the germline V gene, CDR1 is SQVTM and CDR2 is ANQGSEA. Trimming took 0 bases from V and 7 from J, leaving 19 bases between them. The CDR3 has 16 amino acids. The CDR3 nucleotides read TGCAGCGTTGAAGATCTTCACGGCAGCTCCGGGAACACCATATATTTT. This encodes CSVEDLHGSSGNTIYF.

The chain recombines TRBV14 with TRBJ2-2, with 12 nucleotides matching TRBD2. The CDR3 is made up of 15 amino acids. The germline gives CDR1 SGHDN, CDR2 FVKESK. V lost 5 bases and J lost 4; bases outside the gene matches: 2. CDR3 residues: CASSGLAGPTGELFF. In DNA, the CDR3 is TGTGCCAGCAGCGGACTAGCGGGGCCCACCGGGGAGCTGTTTTTT.

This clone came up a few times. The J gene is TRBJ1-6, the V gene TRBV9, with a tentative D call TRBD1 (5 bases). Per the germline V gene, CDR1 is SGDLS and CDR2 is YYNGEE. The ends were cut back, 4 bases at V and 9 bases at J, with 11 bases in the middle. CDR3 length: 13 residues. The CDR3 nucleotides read TGTGCCAGCAGCCCGGGGGAGGGTTCACCCCTCCACTTT. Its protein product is CASSPGEGSPLHF.